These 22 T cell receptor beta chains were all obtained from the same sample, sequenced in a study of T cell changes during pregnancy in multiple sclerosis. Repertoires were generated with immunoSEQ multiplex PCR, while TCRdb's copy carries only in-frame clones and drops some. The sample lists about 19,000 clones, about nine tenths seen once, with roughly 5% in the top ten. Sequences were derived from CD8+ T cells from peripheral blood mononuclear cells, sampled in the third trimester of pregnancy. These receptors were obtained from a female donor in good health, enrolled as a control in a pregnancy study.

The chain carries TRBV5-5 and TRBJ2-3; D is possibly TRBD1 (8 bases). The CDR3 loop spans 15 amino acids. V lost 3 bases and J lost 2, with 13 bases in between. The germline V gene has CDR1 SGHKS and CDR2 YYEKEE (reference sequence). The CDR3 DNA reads TGTGCCAGCAGCTCCACAGGGGGGGTCACAGATACGCAGTATTTT. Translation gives CASSSTGGVTDTQYF.

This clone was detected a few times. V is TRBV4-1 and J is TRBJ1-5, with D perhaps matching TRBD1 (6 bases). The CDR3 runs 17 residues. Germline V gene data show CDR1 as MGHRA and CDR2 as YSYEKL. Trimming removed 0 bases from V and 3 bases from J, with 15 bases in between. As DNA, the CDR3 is TGCGCCAGCAGCCAAGATCAAGGACAGAACTTCAATCAGCCCCAGCATTTT. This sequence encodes CASSQDQGQNFNQPQHF.

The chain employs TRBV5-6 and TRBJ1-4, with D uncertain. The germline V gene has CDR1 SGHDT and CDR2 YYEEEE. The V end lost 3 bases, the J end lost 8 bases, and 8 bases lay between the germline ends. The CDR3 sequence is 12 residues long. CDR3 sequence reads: CASSSAGEKLFF. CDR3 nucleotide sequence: TGTGCCAGCAGCTCCGCGGGGGAAAAACTGTTTTTT.

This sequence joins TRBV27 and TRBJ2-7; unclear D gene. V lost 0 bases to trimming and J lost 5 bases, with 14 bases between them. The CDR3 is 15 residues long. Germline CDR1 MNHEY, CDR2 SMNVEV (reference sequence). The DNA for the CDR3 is TGTGCCAGCAGTTTATCTCCCCGAGTCGTGAACGAGCAGTACTTC. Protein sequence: CASSLSPRVVNEQYF.

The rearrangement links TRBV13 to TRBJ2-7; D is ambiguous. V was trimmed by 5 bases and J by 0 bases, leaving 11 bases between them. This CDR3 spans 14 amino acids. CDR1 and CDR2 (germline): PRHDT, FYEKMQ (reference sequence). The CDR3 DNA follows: TGTGCCAGCAGCCCGACACTGGACTCCTACGAGCAGTACTTC. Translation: CASSPTLDSYEQYF. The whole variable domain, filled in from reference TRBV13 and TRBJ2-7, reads AAGVIQSPRHLIKEKRETATLKCYPIPRHDTVYWYQQGPGQDPQFLISFYEKMQSDKGSIPDRFSAQQFSDYHSELNMSSLELGDSALYFCASSPTLDSYEQYFGPGTRLTVT.

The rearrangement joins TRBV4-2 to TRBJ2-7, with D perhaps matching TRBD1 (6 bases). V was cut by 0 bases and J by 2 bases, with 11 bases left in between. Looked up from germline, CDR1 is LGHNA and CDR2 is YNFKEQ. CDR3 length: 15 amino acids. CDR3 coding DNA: TGTGCCAGCAGCCAAGAGATAGACAGGACCTACGAGCAGTACTTC. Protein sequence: CASSQEIDRTYEQYF.

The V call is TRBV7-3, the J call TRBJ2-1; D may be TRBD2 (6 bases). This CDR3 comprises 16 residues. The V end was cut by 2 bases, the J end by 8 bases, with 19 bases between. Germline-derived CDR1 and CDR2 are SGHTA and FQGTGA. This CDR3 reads CASSLVGGRGGDEQFF. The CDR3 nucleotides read TGTGCCAGCAGCTTAGTCGGTGGGCGGGGTGGCGATGAGCAGTTCTTC.

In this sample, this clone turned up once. The CDR3 sequence: CASSQGWGGSEAFF. The CDR3 region has the DNA TGCGCCAGCAGCCAAGGATGGGGGGGCTCTGAAGCTTTCTTT. The J gene is TRBJ1-1, the V gene TRBV4-3; possible D gene TRBD1, 6 bases. Germline V gives CDR1 LGHNA, CDR2 YSLEER. CDR3 size: 14 residues. V lost 1 base and J 6 bases, leaving 12 bases between the germline ends.

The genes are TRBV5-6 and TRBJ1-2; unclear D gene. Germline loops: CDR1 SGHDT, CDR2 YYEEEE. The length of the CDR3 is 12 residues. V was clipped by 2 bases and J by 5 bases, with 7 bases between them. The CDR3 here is CASSFGAYGYTF. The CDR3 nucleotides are TGTGCCAGCAGCTTTGGAGCGTATGGCTACACCTTC. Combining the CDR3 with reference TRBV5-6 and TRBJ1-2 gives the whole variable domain DAGVTQSPTHLIKTRGQQVTLRCSPKSGHDTVSWYQQALGQGPQFIFQYYEEEERQRGNFPDRFSGHQFPNYSSELNVNALLLGDSALYLCASSFGAYGYTFGSGTRLTVV.

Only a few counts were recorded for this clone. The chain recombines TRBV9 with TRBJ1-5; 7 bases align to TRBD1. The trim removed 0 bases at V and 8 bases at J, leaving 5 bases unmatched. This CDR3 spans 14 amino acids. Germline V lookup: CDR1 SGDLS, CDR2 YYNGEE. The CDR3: CASSVGDSFKPQHF. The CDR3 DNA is TGTGCCAGCAGCGTAGGGGACAGTTTTAAGCCCCAGCATTTT. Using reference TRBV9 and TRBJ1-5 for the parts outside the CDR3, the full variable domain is DSGVTQTPKHLITATGQRVTLRCSPRSGDLSVYWYQQSLDQGLQFLIQYYNGEERAKGNILERFSAQQFPDLHSELNLSSLELGDSALYFCASSVGDSFKPQHFGDGTRLSIL.

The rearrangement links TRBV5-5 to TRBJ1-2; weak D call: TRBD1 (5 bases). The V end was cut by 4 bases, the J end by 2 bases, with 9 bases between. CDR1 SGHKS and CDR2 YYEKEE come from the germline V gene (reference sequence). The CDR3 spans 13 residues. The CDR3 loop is CASSLRQNYGYTF. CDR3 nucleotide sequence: TGTGCCAGCAGCCTCCGACAGAACTATGGCTACACCTTC. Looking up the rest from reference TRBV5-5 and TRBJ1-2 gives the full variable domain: DAGVTQSPTHLIKTRGQQVTLRCSPISGHKSVSWYQQVLGQGPQFIFQYYEKEERGRGNFPDRFSARQFPNYSSELNVNALLLGDSALYLCASSLRQNYGYTFGSGTRLTVV.

The chain's CDR3 is CATSSGQSGTEAFF. The DNA of the CDR3 is TGTGCCACCAGCAGCGGTCAGTCGGGCACTGAAGCTTTCTTT. The chain carries TRBV15 and TRBJ1-1; D is unresolved. V dropped 3 bases and J dropped 4 bases, with 12 bases sitting between them. The germline gives CDR1 LNHNV, CDR2 YYDKDF (reference sequence). The CDR3 is 14 amino acids.

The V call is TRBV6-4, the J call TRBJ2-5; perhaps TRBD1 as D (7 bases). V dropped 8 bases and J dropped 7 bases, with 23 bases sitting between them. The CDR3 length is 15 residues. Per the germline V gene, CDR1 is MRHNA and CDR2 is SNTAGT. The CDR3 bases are TGTGCCAGCTCGGGACAGCAGCAGGGGGGTGGGACCCAGTACTTC. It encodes CASSGQQQGGGTQYF.

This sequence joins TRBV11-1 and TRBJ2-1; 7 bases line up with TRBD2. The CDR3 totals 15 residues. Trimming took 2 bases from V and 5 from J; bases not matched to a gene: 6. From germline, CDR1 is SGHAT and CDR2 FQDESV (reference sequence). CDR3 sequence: CASSLNSGHHNEQFF. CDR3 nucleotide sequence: TGTGCCAGCAGCTTAAATAGCGGGCACCACAATGAGCAGTTCTTC.

The CDR3 reads CASSLEGTANTEAFF. In nucleotides, the CDR3 is TGTGCCAGCAGCTTGGAAGGGACAGCGAACACTGAAGCTTTCTTT. The V call is TRBV5-8, the J call TRBJ1-1; 7 positions agree with TRBD1. CDR1 and CDR2 from the germline V gene are SGHTS and YDEGEE. This CDR3 has 15 amino acids. V lost 0 bases to trimming and J lost 1 base; unmatched junction nucleotides: 3. Drawing the rest from reference TRBV5-8 and TRBJ1-1, the complete variable domain is EAGVTQSPTHLIKTRGQQATLRCSPISGHTSVYWYQQALGLGLQFLLWYDEGEERNRGNFPPRFSGRQFPNYSSELNVNALELEDSALYLCASSLEGTANTEAFFGQGTRLTVV.

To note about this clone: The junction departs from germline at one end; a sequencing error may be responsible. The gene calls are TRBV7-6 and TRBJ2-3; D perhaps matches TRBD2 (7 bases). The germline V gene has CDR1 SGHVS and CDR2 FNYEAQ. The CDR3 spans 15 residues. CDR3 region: CASSLDGGGTDTQYF. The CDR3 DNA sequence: TGTGCCAGCAGCTTGGACGGCGGGGGCACCGATACGCAGTATTTT.

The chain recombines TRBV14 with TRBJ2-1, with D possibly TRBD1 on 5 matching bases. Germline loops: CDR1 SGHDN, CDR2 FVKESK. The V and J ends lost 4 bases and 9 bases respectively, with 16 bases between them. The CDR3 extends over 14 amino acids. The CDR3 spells CASSLTGFFGEQFF. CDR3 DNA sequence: TGTGCCAGCAGCCTTACAGGATTTTTTGGTGAGCAGTTCTTC.

CDR3 sequence reads: CASSPSYTGGTEAFF. Written as DNA, the CDR3 is TGTGCCAGCAGTCCTTCGTATACAGGGGGCACTGAAGCTTTCTTT. The gene calls are TRBV28 and TRBJ1-1, with 8 bases matching TRBD1. CDR1 and CDR2 from the germline V gene are MDHEN and SYDVKM. This CDR3 has 15 residues. The V gene end was trimmed by 5 bases and the J gene end by 4 bases; junction bases not matched to a gene: 9.

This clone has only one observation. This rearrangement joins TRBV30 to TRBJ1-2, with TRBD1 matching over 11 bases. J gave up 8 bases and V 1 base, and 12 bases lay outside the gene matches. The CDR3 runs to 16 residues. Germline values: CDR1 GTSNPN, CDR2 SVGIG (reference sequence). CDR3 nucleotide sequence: TGTGCCTGGAGTGCCATCACCGGACAGGGGGCCGGGGGCTACACCTTC. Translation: CAWSAITGQGAGGYTF. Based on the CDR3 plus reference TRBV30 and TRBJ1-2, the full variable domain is SQTIHQWPATLVQPVGSPLSLECTVEGTSNPNLYWYRQAAGRGLQLLFYSVGIGQISSEVPQNLSASRPQDRQFILSSKKLLLSDSGFYLCAWSAITGQGAGGYTFGSGTRLTVV.

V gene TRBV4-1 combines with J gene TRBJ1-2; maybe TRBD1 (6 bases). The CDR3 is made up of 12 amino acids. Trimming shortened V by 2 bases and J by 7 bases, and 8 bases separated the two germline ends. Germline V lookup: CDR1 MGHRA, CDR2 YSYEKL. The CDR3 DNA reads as TGCGCCAGCAGCCAACAGGGGTTTGGCTACACCTTC. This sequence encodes CASSQQGFGYTF.

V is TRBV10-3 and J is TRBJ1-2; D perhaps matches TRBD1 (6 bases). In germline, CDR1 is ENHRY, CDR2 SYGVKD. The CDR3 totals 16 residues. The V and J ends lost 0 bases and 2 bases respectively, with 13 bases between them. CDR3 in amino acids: CAISESEQGLNYGYTF. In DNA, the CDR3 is TGTGCCATCAGTGAGTCGGAACAGGGCCTCAACTATGGCTACACCTTC.

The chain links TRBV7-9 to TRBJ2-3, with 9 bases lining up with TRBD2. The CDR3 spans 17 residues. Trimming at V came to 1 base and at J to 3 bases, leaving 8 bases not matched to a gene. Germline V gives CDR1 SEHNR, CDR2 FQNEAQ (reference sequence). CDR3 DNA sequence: TGTGCCAGCAGCTTAGGGGGAAGTCTAGCGGGGACAGATACGCAGTATTTT. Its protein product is CASSLGGSLAGTDTQYF.